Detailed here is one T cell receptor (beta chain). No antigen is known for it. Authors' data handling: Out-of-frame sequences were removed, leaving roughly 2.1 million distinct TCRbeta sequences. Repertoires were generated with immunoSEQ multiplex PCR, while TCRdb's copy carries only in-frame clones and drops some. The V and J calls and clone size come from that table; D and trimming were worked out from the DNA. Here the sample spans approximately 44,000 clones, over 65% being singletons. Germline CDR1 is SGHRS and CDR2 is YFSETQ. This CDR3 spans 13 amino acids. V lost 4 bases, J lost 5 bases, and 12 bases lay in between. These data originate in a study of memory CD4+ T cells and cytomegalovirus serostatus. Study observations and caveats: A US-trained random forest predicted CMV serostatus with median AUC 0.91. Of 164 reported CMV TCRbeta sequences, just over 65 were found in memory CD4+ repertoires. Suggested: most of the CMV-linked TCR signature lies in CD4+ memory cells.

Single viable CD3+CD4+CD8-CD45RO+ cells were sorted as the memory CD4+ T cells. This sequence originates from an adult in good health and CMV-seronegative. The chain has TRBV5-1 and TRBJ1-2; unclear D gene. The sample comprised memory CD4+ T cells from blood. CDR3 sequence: CASSPATEYGYTF. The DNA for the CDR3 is TGCGCCAGCAGCCCCGCTACAGAGTATGGCTACACCTTC. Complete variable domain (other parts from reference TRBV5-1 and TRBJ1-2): KAGVTQTPRYLIKTRGQQVTLSCSPISGHRSVSWYQQTPGQGLQFLFEYFSETQRNKGNFPGRFSGRQFSNSRSEMNVSTLELGDSALYLCASSPATEYGYTFGSGTRLTVV.